Listed below are T cell receptor beta chains from one sample, sequenced in a study of TIL therapy for anti-PD-1-resistant metastatic lung cancer. Some clones are missing from TCRdb's copy, which holds only in-frame ones; the method was immunoSEQ multiplex PCR. The table records about 60,000 clones, over 75% of them present only once. This specimen consisted of blood, obtained at baseline. These receptor sequences come from a person between 25 and 80 years old with non-small cell lung cancer. Each CDR3 is given with its conserved first and last residue. Each record gives: J gene, D gene, V gene, clone size, CDR3 DNA, CDR3 protein. The D gene is left open where the match is weak. Clone size is stated in some rows and not others, as once, few, many or a class when expanded.

TRBJ2-5 NA TRBV3-1/TRBV3-2 NA TGTGCCAGCAGCCAAGTTACAGGTGGGGCGACCCAGTACTTC CASSQVTGGATQYF
TRBJ1-1 NA TRBV7-9 NA TGTGCCAGCTTTCCCCCCCCGGGGCGGAAAACTGAAGCTTTCTTT CASFPPPGRKTEAFF
TRBJ1-3 NA TRBV6-5 NA TGTGCCAGCAGCATCCCGGCAGTGTCTGGAAACACCATATATTTT CASSIPAVSGNTIYF
TRBJ2-3 NA TRBV18 NA TGTGCCAGCTCACCACCTGGGCGGAACACAGATACGCAGTATTTT CASSPPGRNTDTQYF
TRBJ1-2 NA TRBV7-7 NA TGTGCCAGCAGCTTAATCAGTGGCGATGGCTACACCTTC CASSLISGDGYTF
TRBJ2-7 TRBD1 TRBV27 NA TGTGCTAGCAGCTGGACAGGGGGCGAGCAGTACTTC CASSWTGGEQYF
TRBJ1-1 NA TRBV6-2/TRBV6-3 NA TGTGCCAGCAGTTTCGGACCAAGTGAAGCTTTCTTT CASSFGPSEAFF
TRBJ1-2 NA TRBV4-1 NA TGCGCCAGCAGCCCCCTAGGGAGGTCGGGGTTGGACTATGGCTACACCTTC CASSPLGRSGLDYGYTF
TRBJ2-2 NA TRBV12-3/TRBV12-4 once TGTGCCAGCAGGCCCGCCAGGGTCGGGGAGCTGTTTTTT CASRPARVGELFF
TRBJ2-5 NA TRBV7-8 few TGTGCCAGCAGCCACGAGGAGCAGGAGACCCAGTACTTC CASSHEEQETQYF
TRBJ2-7 TRBD2 TRBV5-1 NA TGCGCCAGCAGCCCGGCGGGGGGAACCTACGAGCAGTACTTC CASSPAGGTYEQYF
TRBJ2-1 TRBD2 TRBV5-1 NA TGCGCCAGCAGCACCCGGACTAGCGGGGACAATGAGCAGTTCTTC CASSTRTSGDNEQFF
TRBJ2-3 TRBD1 TRBV7-8 NA TGTGCCAGCAGCCGAGGGACAGTTGAGATAGATACGCAGTATTTT CASSRGTVEIDTQYF
TRBJ1-5 NA TRBV12-3/TRBV12-4 NA TGTGCCAGCAGTCCACCTCTTCAGCCCCAGCATTTT CASSPPLQPQHF
TRBJ2-7 TRBD2 TRBV28 NA TGTGCCAGCAGTTTATATGGGGGGGCCTACGAGCAGTACTTC CASSLYGGAYEQYF
TRBJ1-3 NA TRBV30 NA TGTGCCTGGAGTGTAGCGAGTTACTCTGGAAACACCATATATTTT CAWSVASYSGNTIYF
TRBJ2-1 TRBD2 TRBV5-1 NA TGCGCCAGCAGCTTTCTAGCGGGACTCTACAATGAGCAGTTCTTC CASSFLAGLYNEQFF
TRBJ1-5 NA TRBV6-5 NA TGTGCCAGAGGGGCAGCAAATCAGCCCCAGCATTTT CARGAANQPQHF
TRBJ1-1 NA TRBV6-6 NA TGTGCCAGCTCCTTGAGGGGGTGGAACACTGAAGCTTTCTTT CASSLRGWNTEAFF
TRBJ2-5 NA TRBV7-9 NA TGTGCCAGCAGCTTACCCCTCGATCCGACCCAGTACTTC CASSLPLDPTQYF
TRBJ2-2 NA TRBV24-1 NA TGTGCCACCAGTGGTGGCTACACCGGGGAGCTGTTTTTT CATSGGYTGELFF
TRBJ2-7 TRBD1 TRBV27 NA TGTGCCAGCAGTTTCGGACAGGGCTACGAGCAGTACTTC CASSFGQGYEQYF
TRBJ2-1 NA TRBV20-1 NA TGCAGTGCTAGTGACGGGACGGATGAGCAGTTCTTC CSASDGTDEQFF
TRBJ2-5 TRBD1 TRBV2 NA TGTGCCAGCAGTGGCGACAGGGAGGAGACCCAGTACTTC CASSGDREETQYF
TRBJ1-2 TRBD1 TRBV28 NA TGTGCCAGCAGTCCGACAGGGGATGGTGGCTACACCTTC CASSPTGDGGYTF
TRBJ2-3 NA TRBV5-4 once TGTGCCAGCAGCTTTAGCACAGATACGCAGTATTTT CASSFSTDTQYF
TRBJ2-1 NA TRBV28 NA TGTGCCAGTCGAACGTGGGCGGAATATCCCGCCTCCTACAATGAGCAGTTCTTC CASRTWAEYPASYNEQFF